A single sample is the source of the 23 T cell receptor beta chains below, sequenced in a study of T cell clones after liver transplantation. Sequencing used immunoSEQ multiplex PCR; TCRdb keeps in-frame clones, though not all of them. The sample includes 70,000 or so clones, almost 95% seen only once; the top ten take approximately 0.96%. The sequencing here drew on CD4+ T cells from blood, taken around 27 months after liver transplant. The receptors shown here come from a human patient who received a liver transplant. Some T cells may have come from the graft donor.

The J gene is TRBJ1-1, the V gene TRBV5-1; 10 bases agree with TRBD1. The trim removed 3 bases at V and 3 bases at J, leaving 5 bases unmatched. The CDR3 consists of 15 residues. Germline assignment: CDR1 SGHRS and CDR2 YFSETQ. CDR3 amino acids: CASSSRQGAYTEAFF. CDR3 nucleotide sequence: TGCGCCAGCAGCTCAAGACAGGGGGCGTACACTGAAGCTTTCTTT.

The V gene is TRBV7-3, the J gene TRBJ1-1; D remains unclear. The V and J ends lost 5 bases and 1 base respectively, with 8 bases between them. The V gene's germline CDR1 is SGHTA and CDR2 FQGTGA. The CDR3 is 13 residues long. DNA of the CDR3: TGTGCCAGCAGCATCGACAAGAACACTGAAGCTTTCTTT. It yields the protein CASSIDKNTEAFF.

CDR3 DNA sequence: TGCGCCAGCAGCCAAGTGGGAGGCGGAGGGCCTCGAGAGACCCAGTACTTC. As protein: CASSQVGGGGPRETQYF. V gene TRBV4-1 combines with J gene TRBJ2-5, with D possibly matching TRBD2 (6 bases). V dropped 1 base and J dropped 4 bases, with 19 bases sitting between them. CDR1 and CDR2 (germline): MGHRA, YSYEKL. This CDR3 contains 17 residues.

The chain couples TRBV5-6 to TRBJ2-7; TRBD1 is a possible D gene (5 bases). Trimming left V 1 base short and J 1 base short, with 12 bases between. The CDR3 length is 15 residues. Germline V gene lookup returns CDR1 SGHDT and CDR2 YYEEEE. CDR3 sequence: CASSLLSGRSYEQYF. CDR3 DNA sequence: TGTGCCAGCAGCTTGCTCTCAGGGCGGTCCTACGAGCAGTACTTC.

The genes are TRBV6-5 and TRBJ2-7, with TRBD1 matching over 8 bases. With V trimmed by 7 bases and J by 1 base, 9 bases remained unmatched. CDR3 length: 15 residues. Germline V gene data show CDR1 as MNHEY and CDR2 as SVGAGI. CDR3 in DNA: TGTGCCAGCAAAAAGGGACGGACAGGGTCCTACGAGCAGTACTTC. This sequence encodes CASKKGRTGSYEQYF.

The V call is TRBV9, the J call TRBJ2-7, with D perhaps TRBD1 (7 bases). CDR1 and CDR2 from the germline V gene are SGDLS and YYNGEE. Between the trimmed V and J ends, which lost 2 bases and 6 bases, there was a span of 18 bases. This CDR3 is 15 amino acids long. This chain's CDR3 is CASSVEPGGISEQYF. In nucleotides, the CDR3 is TGTGCCAGCAGCGTGGAGCCAGGGGGGATTAGCGAGCAGTACTTC.

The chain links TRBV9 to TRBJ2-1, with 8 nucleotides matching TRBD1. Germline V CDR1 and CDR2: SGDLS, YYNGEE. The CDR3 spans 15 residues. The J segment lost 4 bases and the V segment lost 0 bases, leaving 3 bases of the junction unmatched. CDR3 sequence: CASSVDNRGYNEQFF. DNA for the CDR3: TGTGCCAGCAGCGTAGATAACAGGGGGTACAATGAGCAGTTCTTC.

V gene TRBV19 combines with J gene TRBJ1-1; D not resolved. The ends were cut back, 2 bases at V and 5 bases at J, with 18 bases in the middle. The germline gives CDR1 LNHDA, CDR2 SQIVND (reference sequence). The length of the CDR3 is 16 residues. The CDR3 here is CASSIFPAGINTEAFF. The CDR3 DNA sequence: TGTGCCAGTAGTATATTCCCAGCTGGGATAAATACTGAAGCTTTCTTT. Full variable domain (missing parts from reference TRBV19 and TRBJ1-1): DGGITQSPKYLFRKEGQNVTLSCEQNLNHDAMYWYRQDPGQGLRLIYYSQIVNDFQKGDIAEGYSVSREKKESFPLTVTSAQKNPTAFYLCASSIFPAGINTEAFFGQGTRLTVV.

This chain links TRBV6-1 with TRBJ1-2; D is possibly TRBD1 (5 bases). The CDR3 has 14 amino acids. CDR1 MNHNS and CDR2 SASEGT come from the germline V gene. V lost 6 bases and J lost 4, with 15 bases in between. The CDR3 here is CASRGEGDGYGYTF. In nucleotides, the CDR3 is TGTGCCAGCAGGGGCGAAGGGGATGGCTATGGCTACACCTTC.

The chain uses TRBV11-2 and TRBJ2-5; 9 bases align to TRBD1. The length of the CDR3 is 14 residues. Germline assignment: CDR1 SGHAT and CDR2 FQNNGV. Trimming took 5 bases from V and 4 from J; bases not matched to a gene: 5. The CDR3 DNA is TGTGCCAGCAGCCCCGGGACAGGGCGAGAGACCCAGTACTTC. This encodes CASSPGTGRETQYF.

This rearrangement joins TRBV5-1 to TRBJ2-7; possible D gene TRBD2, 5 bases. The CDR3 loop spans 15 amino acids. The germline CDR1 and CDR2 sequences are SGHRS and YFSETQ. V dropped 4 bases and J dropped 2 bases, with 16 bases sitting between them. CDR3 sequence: CASSPTRTETYEQYF. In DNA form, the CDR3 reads TGCGCCAGCAGCCCCACTAGGACGGAGACCTACGAGCAGTACTTC.

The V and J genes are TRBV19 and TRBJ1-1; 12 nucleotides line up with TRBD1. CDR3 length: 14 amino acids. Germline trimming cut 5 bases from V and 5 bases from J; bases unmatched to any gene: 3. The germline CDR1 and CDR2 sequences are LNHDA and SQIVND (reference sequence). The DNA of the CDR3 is TGTGCCAGTAGTGGGACAGGGGGCAGGACTGAAGCTTTCTTT. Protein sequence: CASSGTGGRTEAFF.

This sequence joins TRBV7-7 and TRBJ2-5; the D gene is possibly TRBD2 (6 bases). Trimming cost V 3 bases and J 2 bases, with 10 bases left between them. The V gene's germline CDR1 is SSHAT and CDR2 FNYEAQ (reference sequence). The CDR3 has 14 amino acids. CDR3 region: CASSFGLQQETQYF. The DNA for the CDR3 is TGTGCCAGCAGCTTCGGACTACAACAAGAGACCCAGTACTTC. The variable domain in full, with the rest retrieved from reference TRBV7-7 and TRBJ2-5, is GAGVSQSPRYKVTKRGQDVTLRCDPISSHATLYWYQQALGQGPEFLTYFNYEAQPDKSGLPSDRFSAERPEGSISTLTIQRTEQRDSAMYRCASSFGLQQETQYFGPGTRLLVL.

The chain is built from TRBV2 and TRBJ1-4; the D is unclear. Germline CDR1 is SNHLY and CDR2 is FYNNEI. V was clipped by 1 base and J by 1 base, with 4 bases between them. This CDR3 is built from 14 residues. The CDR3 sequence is CASSEEGTNEKLFF. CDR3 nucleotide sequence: TGTGCCAGCAGTGAAGAGGGAACTAATGAAAAACTGTTTTTT.

The CDR3 protein is CASSEGQITYGYTF. CDR3 in DNA: TGTGCCAGCAGTGAAGGACAGATTACATATGGCTACACCTTC. The chain employs TRBV2 and TRBJ1-2, with a tentative D call TRBD1 (5 bases). V was pared by 1 base and J by 5 bases, with 11 bases between. CDR3 length equals 14 residues. Per germline, CDR1 SNHLY and CDR2 FYNNEI.

The CDR3 loop reads CASSVLPSSGGVKETQYF. DNA for the CDR3: TGTGCCAGCAGCGTACTTCCCTCTAGCGGAGGGGTAAAAGAGACCCAGTACTTC. The chain carries TRBV9 and TRBJ2-5; TRBD2 matches 7 bases. CDR1 is SGDLS and CDR2 is YYNGEE in the germline V gene. The CDR3 is 18 amino acids. Trimming at V came to 1 base and at J to 3 bases, leaving 15 bases not matched to a gene.

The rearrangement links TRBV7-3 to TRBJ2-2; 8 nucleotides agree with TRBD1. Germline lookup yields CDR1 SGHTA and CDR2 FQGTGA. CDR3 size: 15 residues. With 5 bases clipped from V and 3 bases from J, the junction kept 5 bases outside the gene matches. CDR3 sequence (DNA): TGTGCCAGCAGCCGGGACAGGACGGACACCGGGGAGCTGTTTTTT. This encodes CASSRDRTDTGELFF.

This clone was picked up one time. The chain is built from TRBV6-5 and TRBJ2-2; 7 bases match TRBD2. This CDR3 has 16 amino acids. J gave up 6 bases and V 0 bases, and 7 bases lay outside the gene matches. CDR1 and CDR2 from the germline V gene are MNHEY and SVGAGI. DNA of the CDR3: TGTGCCAGCAGTTACTCCCCACCGGGAGGCGCCGGGGAGCTGTTTTTT. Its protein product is CASSYSPPGGAGELFF.

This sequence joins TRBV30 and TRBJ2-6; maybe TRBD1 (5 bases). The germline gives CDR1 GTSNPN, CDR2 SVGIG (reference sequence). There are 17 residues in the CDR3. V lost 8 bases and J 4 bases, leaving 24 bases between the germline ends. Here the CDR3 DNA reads TGTGCCCTTTCTTCGGCGGACACCGAAGCCGGGGCCAACGTCCTGACTTTC. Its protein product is CALSSADTEAGANVLTF.

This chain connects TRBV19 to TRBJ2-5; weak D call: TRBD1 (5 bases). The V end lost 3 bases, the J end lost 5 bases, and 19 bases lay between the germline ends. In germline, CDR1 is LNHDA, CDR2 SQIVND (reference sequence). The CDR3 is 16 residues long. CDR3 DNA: TGTGCCAGTAGTATGCCCGGTGGCAGGGATATGGAGACCCAGTACTTC. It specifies CASSMPGGRDMETQYF.

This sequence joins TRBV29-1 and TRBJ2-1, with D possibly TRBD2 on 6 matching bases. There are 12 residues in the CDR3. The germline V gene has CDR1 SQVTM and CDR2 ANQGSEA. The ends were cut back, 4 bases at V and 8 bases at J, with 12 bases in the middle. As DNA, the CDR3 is TGCAGCGTTGTTCGGGAGTTGGATGAGCAGTTCTTC. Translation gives CSVVRELDEQFF.

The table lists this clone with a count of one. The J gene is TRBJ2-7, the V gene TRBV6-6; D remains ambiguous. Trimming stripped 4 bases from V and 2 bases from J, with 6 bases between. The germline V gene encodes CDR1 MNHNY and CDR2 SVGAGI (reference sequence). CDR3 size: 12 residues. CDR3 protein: CASSLNTYEQYF. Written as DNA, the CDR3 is TGTGCCAGCAGTTTAAATACCTACGAGCAGTACTTC.

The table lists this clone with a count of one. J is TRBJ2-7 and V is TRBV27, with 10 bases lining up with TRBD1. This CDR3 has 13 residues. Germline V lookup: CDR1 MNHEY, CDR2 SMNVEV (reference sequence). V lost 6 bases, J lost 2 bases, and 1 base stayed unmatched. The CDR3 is CASRGTGAYEQYF. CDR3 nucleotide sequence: TGTGCCAGCAGAGGGACAGGGGCCTACGAGCAGTACTTC.